The sample holds one count of the clone carrying this TCR beta chain. Data came from immunoSEQ multiplex PCR; TCRdb stores just in-frame clones and leaves some out. The sample records over 100,000 clones, less than 95% being singletons. Germline CDR1 is SGHNT and CDR2 is YYREEE (reference sequence). Losses at the gene ends were 4 bases for V and 0 bases for J; bases not matched to a gene: 10. The CDR3 loop spans 17 amino acids. The data were taken from a study of PD-L1 blockade in urothelial cancer. Overall study: Blood was tested 3 weeks (second dose) and 6 weeks into treatment. The median number of T cells present in blood samples was roughly 130,000.

As to time point: peripheral blood 6 weeks after treatment start. The specimen comprised PBMCs, sampled around atezolizumab (anti-PD-L1) treatment. This chain connects TRBV5-4 to TRBJ2-1, with TRBD2 identical over 7 bases. This TCR was recovered from a man aged 55-75 years with urothelial cancer. The CDR3 loop is CASSPGPGGSSYNEQFF. Here the CDR3 DNA reads TGTGCCAGCAGCCCGGGGCCCGGGGGGTCCTCCTACAATGAGCAGTTCTTC. The full variable domain, rest sourced from reference TRBV5-4 and TRBJ2-1, is ETGVTQSPTHLIKTRGQQVTLRCSSQSGHNTVSWYQQALGQGPQFIFQYYREEENGRGNFPPRFSGLQFPNYSSELNVNALELDDSALYLCASSPGPGGSSYNEQFFGPGTRLTVL.